This T cell receptor (beta chain) stems from a study of Tregs in tolerant kidney transplant recipients. Whole-study results and caveats: Few patients were studied, so findings need validation in larger groups.

CDR1 is MDHEN and CDR2 is SYDVKM in the germline V gene. Trimming removed 4 bases at V and 4 bases at J, with 9 bases between. The CDR3 has 13 residues. The assay was immunoSEQ multiplex PCR, and TCRdb's table has in-frame clones only and misses some. This sample yields 100,000 to 130,000 clones, of which around 90% are seen a single time; 0.34% belongs to the top ten. In the case of this clone: Its target is not known.

V and J are TRBV28 and TRBJ2-3; D gene ambiguous. The sequence was obtained from a human donor who received a combined kidney and bone marrow transplant. The source material was CD4+ T cells from blood, sampled before the transplant. The DNA of the CDR3 is TGTGCCAGCAGTTCCCCTTCAGCAGATACGCAGTATTTT. This codes for CASSSPSADTQYF.